This T cell receptor beta chain was found in a study of identical twins. Study-wide results and caveats: One should note that invariant MAIT and iNKT cells could partly confound zero-insertion analyses. Out-of-frame alpha sequences shared by twins were enriched for low generation probability.

About this clonotype: Its antigen is as yet unknown.

Trimming at V came to 3 bases and at J to 9 bases, leaving 13 bases not matched to a gene. From germline, CDR1 is WSHSY and CDR2 SAAADI. The CDR3 covers 15 residues. Template switching supplied a universal primer site; unique molecular identifiers were carried on the cDNA. TCRdb ran MiXCR on the 5' RACE reads and lists one entry per CDR3 protein. The sample shows 1.5 million to 2 million distinct CDR3 sequences, 32% of them seen only once. The rearrangement uses TRBV10-2 and TRBJ2-7; TRBD1 matches at 8 bases. This receptor was identified in a newborn girl in good health. Sequencing input: cord blood. The DNA of the CDR3 is TGCGCCAGCAGTGAAAGAGGGACAGGCATGTCTCCGCAGTACTTC. Translation: CASSERGTGMSPQYF.